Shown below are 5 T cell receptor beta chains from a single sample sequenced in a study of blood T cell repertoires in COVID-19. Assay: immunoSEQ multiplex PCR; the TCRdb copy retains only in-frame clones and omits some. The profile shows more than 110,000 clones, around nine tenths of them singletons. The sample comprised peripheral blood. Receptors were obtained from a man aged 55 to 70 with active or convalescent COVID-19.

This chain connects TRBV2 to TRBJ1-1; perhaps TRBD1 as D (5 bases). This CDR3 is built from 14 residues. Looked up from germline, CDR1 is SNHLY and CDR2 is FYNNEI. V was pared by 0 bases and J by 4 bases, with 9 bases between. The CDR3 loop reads CASSEALGGTEAFF. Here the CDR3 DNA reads TGTGCCAGCAGTGAAGCGCTCGGGGGCACTGAAGCTTTCTTT.

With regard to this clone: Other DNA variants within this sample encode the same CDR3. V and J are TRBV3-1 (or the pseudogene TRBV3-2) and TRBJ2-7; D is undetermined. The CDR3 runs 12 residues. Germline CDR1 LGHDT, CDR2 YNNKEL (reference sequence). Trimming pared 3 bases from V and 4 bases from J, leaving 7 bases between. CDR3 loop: CASSQRLYEQYF. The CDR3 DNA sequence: TGTGCCAGCAGCCAGAGACTTTACGAGCAGTACTTC.

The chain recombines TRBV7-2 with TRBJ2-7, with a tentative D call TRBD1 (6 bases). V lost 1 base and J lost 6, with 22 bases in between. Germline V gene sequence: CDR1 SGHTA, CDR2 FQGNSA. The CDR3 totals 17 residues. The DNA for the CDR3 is TGTGCCAGCAGCTTAGGTCCCCCCAGTGGGGGCGAAGGCGAGCAGTACTTC. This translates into CASSLGPPSGGEGEQYF.

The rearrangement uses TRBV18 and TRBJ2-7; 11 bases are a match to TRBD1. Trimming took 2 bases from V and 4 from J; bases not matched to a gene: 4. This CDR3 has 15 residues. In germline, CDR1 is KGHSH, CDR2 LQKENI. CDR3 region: CASSPGTGGIYEQYF. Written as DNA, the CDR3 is TGTGCCAGCTCACCAGGGACAGGGGGAATTTACGAGCAGTACTTC.

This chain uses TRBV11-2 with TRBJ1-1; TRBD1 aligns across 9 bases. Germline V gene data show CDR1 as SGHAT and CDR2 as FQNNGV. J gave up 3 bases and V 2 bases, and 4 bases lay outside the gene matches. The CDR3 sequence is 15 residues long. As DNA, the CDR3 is TGTGCCAGCAGCTTAAGCAGGGACAGGGACACTGAAGCTTTCTTT. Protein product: CASSLSRDRDTEAFF.